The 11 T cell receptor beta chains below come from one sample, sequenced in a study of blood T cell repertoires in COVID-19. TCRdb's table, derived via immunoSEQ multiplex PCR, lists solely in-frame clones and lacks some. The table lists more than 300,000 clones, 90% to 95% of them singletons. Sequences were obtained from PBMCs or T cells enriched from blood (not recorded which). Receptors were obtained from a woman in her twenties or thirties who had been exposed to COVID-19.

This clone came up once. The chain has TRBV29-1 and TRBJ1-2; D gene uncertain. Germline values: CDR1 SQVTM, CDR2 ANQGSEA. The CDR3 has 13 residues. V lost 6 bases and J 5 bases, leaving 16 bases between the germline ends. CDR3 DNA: TGCAGCGTCGTACCGGGCCCGGGGTATGGCTACACCTTC. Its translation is CSVVPGPGYGYTF.

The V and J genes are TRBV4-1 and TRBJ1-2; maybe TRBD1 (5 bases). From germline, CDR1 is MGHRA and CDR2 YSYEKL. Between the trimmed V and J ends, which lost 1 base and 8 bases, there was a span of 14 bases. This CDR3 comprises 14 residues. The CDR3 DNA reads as TGCGCCAGCAGCCAAGGGACGGGGGATGAAGGCTACACCTTC. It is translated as CASSQGTGDEGYTF.

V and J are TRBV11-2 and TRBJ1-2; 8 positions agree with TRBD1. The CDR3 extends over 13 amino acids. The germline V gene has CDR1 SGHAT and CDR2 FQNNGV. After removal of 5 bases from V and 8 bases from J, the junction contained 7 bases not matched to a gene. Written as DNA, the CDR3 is TGTGCCAGCAGCCTCGGACAGGGCGGAGGCTACACCTTC. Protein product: CASSLGQGGGYTF.

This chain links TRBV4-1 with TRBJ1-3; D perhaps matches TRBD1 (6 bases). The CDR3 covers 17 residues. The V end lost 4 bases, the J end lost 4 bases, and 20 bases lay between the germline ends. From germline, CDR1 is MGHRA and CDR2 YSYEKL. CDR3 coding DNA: TGCGCCAGCAGCCCGGGTCTCCTGCAGGGGAAAGGAAACACCATATATTTT. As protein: CASSPGLLQGKGNTIYF.

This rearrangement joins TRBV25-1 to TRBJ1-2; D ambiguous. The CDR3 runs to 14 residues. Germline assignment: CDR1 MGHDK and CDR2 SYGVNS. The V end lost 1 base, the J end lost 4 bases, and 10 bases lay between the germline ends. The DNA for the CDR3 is TGTGCCAGCAGTGAATTTGGGAGGGTCTATGGCTACACCTTC. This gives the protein CASSEFGRVYGYTF.

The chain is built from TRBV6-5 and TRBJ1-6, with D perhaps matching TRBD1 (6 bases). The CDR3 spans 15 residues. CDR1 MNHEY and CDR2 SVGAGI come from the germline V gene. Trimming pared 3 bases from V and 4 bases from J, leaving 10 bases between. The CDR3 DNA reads TGTGCCAGCAGTTATAGGACAGTATATAATTCACCCCTCCACTTT. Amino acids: CASSYRTVYNSPLHF.

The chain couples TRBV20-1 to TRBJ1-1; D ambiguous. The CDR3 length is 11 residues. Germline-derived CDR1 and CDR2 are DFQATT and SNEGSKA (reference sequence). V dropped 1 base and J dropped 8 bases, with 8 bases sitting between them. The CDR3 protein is CSARGRREAFF. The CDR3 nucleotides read TGCAGTGCTAGAGGGCGGAGGGAAGCTTTCTTT.

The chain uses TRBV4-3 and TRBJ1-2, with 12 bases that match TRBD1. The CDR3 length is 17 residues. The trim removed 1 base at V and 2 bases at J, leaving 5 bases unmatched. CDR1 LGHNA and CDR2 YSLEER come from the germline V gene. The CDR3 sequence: CASSQASGQGANYGYTF. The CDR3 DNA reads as TGCGCCAGCAGCCAAGCCTCGGGACAGGGGGCAAACTATGGCTACACCTTC.

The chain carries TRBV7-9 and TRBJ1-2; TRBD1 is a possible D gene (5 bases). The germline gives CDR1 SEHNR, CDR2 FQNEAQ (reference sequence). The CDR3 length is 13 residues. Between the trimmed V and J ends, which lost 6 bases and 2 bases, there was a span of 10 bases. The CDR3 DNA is TGTGCCAGCAGTCCACAGGCGAACTATGGCTACACCTTC. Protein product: CASSPQANYGYTF. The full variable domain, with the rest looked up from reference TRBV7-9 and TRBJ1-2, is DTGVSQNPRHKITKRGQNVTFRCDPISEHNRLYWYRQTLGQGPEFLTYFQNEAQLEKSRLLSDRFSAERPKGSFSTLEIQRTEQGDSAMYLCASSPQANYGYTFGSGTRLTVV.

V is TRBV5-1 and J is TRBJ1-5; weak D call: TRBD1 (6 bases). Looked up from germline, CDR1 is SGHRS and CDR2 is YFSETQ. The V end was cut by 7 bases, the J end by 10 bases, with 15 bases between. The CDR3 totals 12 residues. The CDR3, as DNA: TGCGCCAGCGGGGGAACAGGGCTCCCCCAGCATTTT. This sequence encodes CASGGTGLPQHF.

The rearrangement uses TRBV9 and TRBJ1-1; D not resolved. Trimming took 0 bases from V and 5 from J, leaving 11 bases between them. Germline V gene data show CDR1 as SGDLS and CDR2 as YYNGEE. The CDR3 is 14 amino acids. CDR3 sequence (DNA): TGTGCCAGCAGCGTAGGAACAGCGGCGACTGAAGCTTTCTTT. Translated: CASSVGTAATEAFF.